This T cell receptor (beta chain) appears in the sequencing data of a study of neoadjuvant nivolumab and ipilimumab in lung cancer. Study at large: Patients got nivolumab 3 mg/kg on days 1, 15 and 29; combination added ipilimumab 1 mg/kg day 1.

General study findings and limits: TCR receptors were sequenced in few samples. TCR richness and clonality were higher in tumors than adjacent uninvolved lung. Only two of four nivolumab-treated tumors gained richness and clonality by surgery.

Sequencing was performed with immunoSEQ multiplex PCR; in TCRdb, only in-frame clones are kept and a portion is missing. Of about 30,000 clones listed, about 76% are singletons. As concerns this clone: The antigen is unknown.

This receptor was taken from an adult with non-small cell lung cancer. Material: tumor tissue, obtained after neoadjuvant nivolumab, alone or with ipilimumab, at or shortly before surgery.

CDR3 protein: CAISEEGLGKLFF. The CDR3 DNA reads TGTGCCATCAGTGAGGAGGGATTGGGAAAACTGTTTTTT. This sequence joins TRBV10-3 and TRBJ1-4; no definite D call. The CDR3 runs to 13 residues. Germline-derived CDR1 and CDR2 are ENHRY and SYGVKD. Trimming shortened V by 2 bases and J by 10 bases, and 11 bases separated the two germline ends.